This T cell receptor (beta chain) was captured in a study of blood T cell repertoires in COVID-19. The data were produced by immunoSEQ multiplex PCR, yet TCRdb's version contains in-frame clones alone and is incomplete. The table has 200,000 or so clones, more than 80% seen once. J gave up 2 bases and V 6 bases, and 6 bases lay outside the gene matches. This CDR3 has 13 residues. Germline V gene lookup returns CDR1 GTSNPN and CDR2 SVGIG (reference sequence). The chain employs TRBV30 and TRBJ2-7; 8 bases are shared with TRBD2. The origin of this receptor is a man aged 25-45 years with COVID-19, enrolled during active disease. Sequencing was done on a sample of peripheral blood. The CDR3 DNA sequence: TGTGCCTGCAACCGGGGGGGGACCTACGAGCAGTACTTC. This gives the protein CACNRGGTYEQYF.